This is a list of T cell receptor beta chains from one sample in a study of blood T cell repertoires in COVID-19. Sequencing used immunoSEQ multiplex PCR; TCRdb keeps in-frame clones, though not all of them. The sample contains fewer than 120,000 clones, about four fifths of which appear only once. Sequencing used peripheral blood. The receptor set was obtained from a woman aged 60-70 years with acute or convalescent COVID-19. CDR3s include the opening cysteine and the closing phenylalanine or tryptophan. The D gene is left open where the match is weak. Size tells how often a clone was seen (once, few, many) or the class of an expanded clone, and some rows leave it out.

D: .
size: .
V: TRBV9
J: TRBJ2-1
CDR3: CASSFSKLGGDRYNEQFF
DNA: TGTGCCAGCAGCTTCAGTAAGCTAGGGGGGGATCGATACAATGAGCAGTTCTTC

D: .
size: few
V: TRBV20-1
J: TRBJ1-1
CDR3: CRGSSNTEAFF
DNA: TGCAGGGGCAGCTCGAACACTGAAGCTTTCTTT

D: TRBD2
size: .
V: TRBV4-2
J: TRBJ2-7
CDR3: CASSQELLAGAPYEQYF
DNA: TGTGCCAGCAGCCAAGAACTCCTAGCGGGGGCCCCCTACGAGCAGTACTTC

D: .
size: .
V: TRBV5-1
J: TRBJ2-3
CDR3: CASGGESTDTQYF
DNA: TGCGCCAGCGGCGGGGAATCCACAGATACGCAGTATTTT

D: TRBD1
size: few
V: TRBV28
J: TRBJ2-5
CDR3: CASSLVTGIETQYF
DNA: TGTGCCAGCAGTTTGGTGACAGGGATAGAGACCCAGTACTTC

D: .
size: .
V: TRBV30
J: TRBJ1-3
CDR3: CAWQGSSGNTIYF
DNA: TGTGCCTGGCAGGGAAGCTCTGGAAACACCATATATTTT

D: TRBD1
size: .
V: TRBV4-2
J: TRBJ1-2
CDR3: CASSTHRGGYYGYTF
DNA: TGTGCCAGCAGCACGCACAGGGGTGGGTACTATGGCTACACCTTC

D: TRBD1
size: few
V: TRBV5-1
J: TRBJ1-1
CDR3: CASSYGIGGPEAFF
DNA: TGCGCCAGCAGCTACGGAATAGGGGGCCCTGAAGCTTTCTTT

D: TRBD1
size: .
V: TRBV19
J: TRBJ2-3
CDR3: CASSVGGFADTQYF
DNA: TGTGCCAGTAGTGTAGGGGGCTTCGCAGATACGCAGTATTTT

D: TRBD1
size: .
V: TRBV9
J: TRBJ2-3
CDR3: CASSVSGQAHTDTQYF
DNA: TGTGCCAGCAGCGTCTCGGGACAGGCGCACACAGATACGCAGTATTTT

D: TRBD2
size: .
V: TRBV7-6
J: TRBJ2-5
CDR3: CASSLAASGGFQETQYF
DNA: TGTGCCAGCAGCTTAGCCGCTAGCGGGGGATTCCAAGAGACCCAGTACTTC

D: .
size: .
V: TRBV21-1
J: TRBJ2-3
CDR3: CASSKGPGDSQFDTQYF
DNA: TGTGCCAGCAGCAAAGGGCCGGGGGACAGTCAGTTCGATACGCAGTATTTT

D: .
size: .
V: TRBV5-6
J: TRBJ1-2
CDR3: CASSLRGMKGDGYTF
DNA: TGTGCCAGCAGCTTGAGGGGGATGAAGGGCGATGGCTACACCTTC

D: TRBD1
size: .
V: TRBV6-2/TRBV6-3
J: TRBJ2-2
CDR3: CASSLQGYTGELFF
DNA: TGTGCCAGCAGTCTACAGGGGTACACCGGGGAGCTGTTTTTT

D: .
size: .
V: TRBV7-9
J: TRBJ2-7
CDR3: CASSLGSVARGMIYEQYF
DNA: TGTGCCAGCAGCTTAGGCTCAGTAGCCCGGGGTATGATCTACGAGCAGTACTTC

D: TRBD2
size: .
V: TRBV28
J: TRBJ2-1
CDR3: CASRARGGVYNEQFF
DNA: TGTGCCAGCAGGGCCCGGGGGGGGGTATACAATGAGCAGTTCTTC

D: .
size: .
V: TRBV13
J: TRBJ2-5
CDR3: CASSFADSSLMQETQYF
DNA: TGTGCCAGCAGCTTTGCCGACTCTAGCCTAATGCAAGAGACCCAGTACTTC

D: TRBD1
size: once
V: TRBV7-2
J: TRBJ1-5
CDR3: CASSVRGHQPQHF
DNA: TGTGCCAGCAGCGTCAGGGGGCATCAGCCCCAGCATTTT

D: TRBD1
size: .
V: TRBV9
J: TRBJ1-4
CDR3: CASSATGANEKLFF
DNA: TGTGCCAGCAGCGCTACAGGGGCTAATGAAAAACTGTTTTTT

D: .
size: .
V: TRBV4-2
J: TRBJ1-3
CDR3: CASSQGKQGRNTIYF
DNA: TGTGCCAGCAGCCAAGGGAAACAGGGTAGGAACACCATATATTTT

D: .
size: .
V: TRBV16
J: TRBJ1-3
CDR3: CASSQEGTSGNTIYF
DNA: TGTGCCAGCAGCCAGGAGGGGACGTCTGGAAACACCATATATTTT

D: .
size: once
V: TRBV6-5
J: TRBJ1-2
CDR3: CASSYSAGRYTF
DNA: TGTGCCAGCAGTTACTCCGCGGGGCGCTACACCTTC

D: TRBD1
size: .
V: TRBV12-5
J: TRBJ1-1
CDR3: CASGLVLTGGGTEAFF
DNA: TGTGCTAGTGGTTTGGTACTGACAGGGGGGGGCACTGAAGCTTTCTTT

D: .
size: .
V: TRBV7-5
J: TRBJ2-7
CDR3: CVRSTSREQYF
DNA: TGTGTCAGAAGCACATCTCGAGAGCAGTACTTC

D: .
size: .
V: TRBV5-1
J: TRBJ2-2
CDR3: CASKPANTGELFF
DNA: TGCGCCAGCAAACCGGCGAACACCGGGGAGCTGTTTTTT

D: .
size: .
V: TRBV11-2
J: TRBJ2-7
CDR3: CASRGTGTWAYEQYF
DNA: TGTGCCAGCAGGGGGACCGGGACTTGGGCCTACGAGCAGTACTTC

D: TRBD1
size: .
V: TRBV29-1
J: TRBJ1-2
CDR3: CSTHEQGIYGYTF
DNA: TGCAGCACCCACGAACAGGGGATTTATGGCTACACCTTC

D: TRBD1
size: few
V: TRBV6-7
J: TRBJ2-7
CDR3: CASSFGGGTGSSYEQYF
DNA: TGTGCCAGCAGTTTCGGGGGTGGGACAGGTTCTTCCTACGAGCAGTACTTC

D: TRBD2
size: few
V: TRBV3-1/TRBV3-2
J: TRBJ2-1
CDR3: CASSQDSGGEQFF
DNA: TGTGCCAGCAGCCAAGATTCGGGAGGGGAGCAGTTCTTC

D: .
size: .
V: TRBV5-1
J: TRBJ2-3
CDR3: CASSSRGVKTHTDTQYF
DNA: TGCGCCAGCAGCTCGCGCGGGGTCAAGACACACACAGATACGCAGTATTTT

D: TRBD1
size: .
V: TRBV24-1
J: TRBJ2-2
CDR3: CATSDAGTANTGELFF
DNA: TGTGCCACCAGTGACGCCGGGACAGCGAACACCGGGGAGCTGTTTTTT

D: TRBD1
size: .
V: TRBV7-6
J: TRBJ1-2
CDR3: CASSHTGGTGYTF
DNA: TGTGCCAGCAGCCATACAGGGGGAACTGGCTACACCTTC

D: TRBD1
size: .
V: TRBV5-1
J: TRBJ1-2
CDR3: CASSLQGADGYTF
DNA: TGCGCCAGCAGCCTACAGGGGGCGGATGGCTACACCTTC

D: .
size: .
V: TRBV6-5
J: TRBJ1-2
CDR3: CASSYGGFDGYTF
DNA: TGTGCCAGCAGTTACGGCGGTTTCGATGGCTACACCTTC

D: .
size: .
V: TRBV12-3/TRBV12-4
J: TRBJ1-6
CDR3: CASSLLPNSPLHF
DNA: TGTGCCAGCAGTCTATTGCCTAATTCACCCCTCCACTTT

D: .
size: .
V: TRBV13
J: TRBJ1-2
CDR3: CASTLYAEGRGRSYTF
DNA: TGTGCCAGCACCTTATACGCCGAGGGCCGCGGCAGGAGCTACACCTTC

D: TRBD2
size: once
V: TRBV4-1
J: TRBJ2-7
CDR3: CASSPRASGGKSSYEQYF
DNA: TGCGCCAGCAGCCCAAGGGCTAGCGGGGGGAAGAGCTCCTACGAGCAGTACTTC

D: .
size: .
V: TRBV15
J: TRBJ2-1
CDR3: CATSRERSSYNEQFF
DNA: TGTGCCACCAGCAGAGAAAGGAGCTCCTACAATGAGCAGTTCTTC

D: .
size: .
V: TRBV29-1
J: TRBJ2-2
CDR3: CSVDRGNTGELFF
DNA: TGCAGCGTTGACAGGGGGAACACCGGGGAGCTGTTTTTT

D: .
size: .
V: TRBV4-2
J: TRBJ1-4
CDR3: CASSHPKTATNEKLFF
DNA: TGTGCCAGCAGCCATCCAAAGACAGCCACGAATGAAAAACTGTTTTTT

D: .
size: .
V: TRBV7-2
J: TRBJ1-5
CDR3: CASSLVAAGASAQHF
DNA: TGTGCCAGCAGCTTAGTCGCGGCAGGGGCCTCTGCCCAGCATTTT

D: .
size: few
V: TRBV28
J: TRBJ2-5
CDR3: CASSFPRGGQETQYF
DNA: TGTGCCAGCAGTTTTCCCCGAGGAGGGCAAGAGACCCAGTACTTC

D: .
size: .
V: TRBV29-1
J: TRBJ2-3
CDR3: CSVEAGAGVSTDTQYF
DNA: TGCAGCGTTGAAGCAGGGGCGGGGGTAAGCACAGATACGCAGTATTTT

D: .
size: .
V: TRBV5-1
J: TRBJ1-4
CDR3: CASRQSNEKLFF
DNA: TGCGCCAGCAGACAGAGTAATGAAAAACTGTTTTTT

D: TRBD1
size: .
V: TRBV2
J: TRBJ2-2
CDR3: CAGPRGQGETGELFF
DNA: TGTGCCGGACCCCGTGGGCAGGGGGAAACCGGGGAGCTGTTTTTT

D: .
size: .
V: TRBV9
J: TRBJ2-2
CDR3: CASSPREGATGELFF
DNA: TGTGCCAGCAGCCCTCGGGAGGGGGCCACCGGGGAGCTGTTTTTT

D: .
size: .
V: TRBV5-5
J: TRBJ1-6
CDR3: CASSHLNSPLHF
DNA: TGTGCCAGCAGCCACTTGAATTCACCCCTCCACTTT

D: TRBD1
size: .
V: TRBV25-1
J: TRBJ1-6
CDR3: CASSDATGYNSPLHF
DNA: TGTGCCAGCAGTGACGCGACAGGGTATAATTCACCCCTCCACTTT

D: TRBD1
size: .
V: TRBV4-2
J: TRBJ1-2
CDR3: CASSPSDRALYGYTF
DNA: TGTGCCAGCAGCCCATCGGACAGGGCCCTCTATGGCTACACCTTC

D: .
size: .
V: TRBV9
J: TRBJ2-7
CDR3: CASSVAGESSYEQYF
DNA: TGTGCCAGCAGCGTAGCAGGGGAGTCCTCCTACGAGCAGTACTTC

D: .
size: .
V: TRBV6-2/TRBV6-3
J: TRBJ1-1
CDR3: CASSRTLNTEAFF
DNA: TGTGCCAGCAGCCGGACTCTGAACACTGAAGCTTTCTTT

D: .
size: .
V: TRBV9
J: TRBJ2-5
CDR3: CASSTLTTGSQETQYF
DNA: TGTGCCAGCAGCACCCTCACAACAGGGAGCCAAGAGACCCAGTACTTC

D: .
size: .
V: TRBV2
J: TRBJ2-2
CDR3: CASRTGNTGELFF
DNA: TGTGCCAGCAGGACGGGGAACACCGGGGAGCTGTTTTTT

D: .
size: .
V: TRBV2
J: TRBJ1-2
CDR3: CASSEAGAGVGYTF
DNA: TGTGCCAGCAGTGAAGCGGGGGCAGGGGTGGGCTACACCTTC

D: .
size: .
V: TRBV15
J: TRBJ1-2
CDR3: CATSRGGLGLGYGYTF
DNA: TGTGCCACCAGCAGAGGAGGGCTGGGTCTGGGCTATGGCTACACCTTC

D: .
size: .
V: TRBV6-1
J: TRBJ1-6
CDR3: CASSDPVRVAGSPLHF
DNA: TGTGCCAGCAGTGACCCCGTTCGGGTCGCCGGGTCACCCCTCCACTTT

D: TRBD2
size: .
V: TRBV29-1
J: TRBJ2-5
CDR3: CSVRGGPETQYF
DNA: TGCAGCGTTCGGGGGGGCCCGGAGACCCAGTACTTC

D: .
size: few
V: TRBV5-6
J: TRBJ1-2
CDR3: CASSLGAGANYGYTF
DNA: TGTGCCAGCAGCTTGGGGGCAGGGGCTAACTATGGCTACACCTTC

D: .
size: .
V: TRBV6-5
J: TRBJ2-1
CDR3: CASSFLTRNNEQFF
DNA: TGTGCCAGCAGTTTCCTGACGCGGAACAATGAGCAGTTCTTC